These 12 T cell receptor beta chains were all obtained from the same sample, sequenced in a study of CD8+ T cells in alopecia areata. As the sequencing template, cDNA was produced by extracting RNA and reverse transcribing it. TCRdb keeps only in-frame clones here, not all; method: immunoSEQ multiplex PCR. The data contain some 150,000 clones, less than 75% of them seen just once; the ten biggest clones take up 16%. Treatment reported: oral pan-JAK inhibitor, 5-10 mg twice daily. Sequencing was performed on CD4+ T cells sorted from blood, taken between weeks 55 and 65, from a patient treated with tofacitinib. These receptors were taken from a human donor with alopecia areata.

This clone was observed a single time. The V and J genes are TRBV7-3 and TRBJ2-2, with D perhaps matching TRBD2 (7 bases). CDR3 length: 16 residues. The V end was cut by 1 base, the J end by 4 bases, with 13 bases between. From germline, CDR1 is SGHTA and CDR2 FQGTGA. This CDR3 reads CASSLITGRGTGELFF. The CDR3 nucleotides read TGTGCCAGCAGCTTAATTACAGGGAGGGGCACCGGGGAGCTGTTTTTT.

This clone was observed a few times. The genes are TRBV15 and TRBJ1-1, with D unresolved. CDR3 length: 12 amino acids. From germline, CDR1 is LNHNV and CDR2 YYDKDF (reference sequence). Trimming left V 2 bases short and J 8 bases short, with 9 bases between. CDR3 DNA: TGTGCCACCAGCAGACCCGGTGCCGAAGCTTTCTTT. Amino acid sequence: CATSRPGAEAFF. Using reference TRBV15 and TRBJ1-1 for the parts outside the CDR3, the full variable domain is DAMVIQNPRYQVTQFGKPVTLSCSQTLNHNVMYWYQQKSSQAPKLLFHYYDKDFNNEADTPDNFQSRRPNTSFCFLDIRSPGLGDTAMYLCATSRPGAEAFFGQGTRLTVV.

V usage is TRBV9 and J usage is TRBJ2-5; D may be TRBD2 (5 bases). The V end lost 4 bases, the J end lost 5 bases, and 15 bases lay between the germline ends. CDR1 is SGDLS, CDR2 YYNGEE, per germline. This CDR3 comprises 14 residues. The CDR3 DNA reads as TGTGCCAGCAGCCCTCGCCCTGGCGGGGAGACCCAGTACTTC. Its translation: CASSPRPGGETQYF.

This clone was counted a single time. The V call is TRBV2, the J call TRBJ2-7; 7 bases line up with TRBD1. V gave up 9 bases and J gave up 1 base; unmatched junction bases: 9. CDR3 length: 14 amino acids. Germline CDR1 is SNHLY and CDR2 is FYNNEI. The CDR3 DNA follows: TGTGCCAGTATGGGACAGACCTCTTCCTACGAGCAGTACTTC. The encoded protein is CASMGQTSSYEQYF.

This rearrangement joins TRBV18 to TRBJ2-3, with a tentative D call TRBD1 (5 bases). Germline V gene sequence: CDR1 KGHSH, CDR2 LQKENI. The CDR3 runs 14 residues. Trimming shortened V by 5 bases and J by 2 bases, and 11 bases separated the two germline ends. CDR3 residues: CASSGAAFTDTQYF. The CDR3 nucleotides are TGTGCCAGCTCAGGGGCGGCGTTCACAGATACGCAGTATTTT.

The V call is TRBV4-2, the J call TRBJ2-1; D is unclear. This CDR3 is built from 13 residues. CDR1 and CDR2 (germline): LGHNA, YNFKEQ. V was trimmed by 0 bases and J by 6 bases, leaving 6 bases between them. CDR3 residues: CASSQERVNEQFF. In nucleotides, the CDR3 is TGTGCCAGCAGCCAAGAGCGAGTCAATGAGCAGTTCTTC.

The chain uses TRBV4-1 and TRBJ2-3, with D possibly matching TRBD2 (7 bases). The CDR3 sequence is 15 residues long. Between the trimmed V and J ends, which lost 6 bases and 0 bases, there was a span of 13 bases. Looked up from germline, CDR1 is MGHRA and CDR2 is YSYEKL. The CDR3 DNA sequence: TGCGCCAGCAGACTGAGGGGGGGAAGCACAGATACGCAGTATTTT. Protein product: CASRLRGGSTDTQYF.

The chain uses TRBV4-2 and TRBJ2-1; tentatively, D is TRBD2 (6 bases). The CDR3 sequence is 12 residues long. Germline CDR1 reads LGHNA; CDR2 reads YNFKEQ. The V end lost 4 bases, the J end lost 7 bases, and 8 bases lay between the germline ends. The CDR3 sequence: CASSLEGNEQFF. CDR3 coding DNA: TGTGCCAGCAGCCTGGAGGGGAATGAGCAGTTCTTC.

The V call is TRBV7-9, the J call TRBJ2-5, with unresolved D. Germline V gene lookup returns CDR1 SEHNR and CDR2 FQNEAQ (reference sequence). There are 13 residues in the CDR3. V lost 1 base to trimming and J lost 7 bases, with 10 bases between them. CDR3 DNA sequence: TGTGCCAGCAGCTTAGATGCTGTTGGGACCCAGTACTTC. The encoded protein is CASSLDAVGTQYF.

The chain employs TRBV29-1 and TRBJ2-3; TRBD1 agrees at 7 bases. The V gene's germline CDR1 is SQVTM and CDR2 ANQGSEA. This CDR3 contains 16 residues. V gave up 6 bases and J gave up 2 bases; unmatched junction bases: 14. The DNA of the CDR3 is TGCAGCGTCGTAAGGGTCCGGGACAGAGACACAGATACGCAGTATTTT. Amino acids: CSVVRVRDRDTDTQYF.

The chain links TRBV2 to TRBJ2-5; a possible D gene is TRBD1 (5 bases). V was cut by 9 bases and J by 4 bases, with 9 bases left in between. Germline lookup yields CDR1 SNHLY and CDR2 FYNNEI. The CDR3 loop spans 11 amino acids. CDR3 bases: TGTGCCAGTGGAAGGGGAGAGACCCAGTACTTC. Encoded protein: CASGRGETQYF.

This clone has a handful of counts. This chain joins TRBV11-3 and TRBJ2-1, with D unclear. The V gene lost 1 base and the J gene lost 4 bases, with 8 bases spanning the gap. From germline, CDR1 is SGHNT and CDR2 YENEEA. This CDR3 is 14 amino acids long. The chain's CDR3 is CASSLGSLYNEQFF. The CDR3 coding sequence is TGTGCCAGCAGCTTAGGCTCCTTATACAATGAGCAGTTCTTC. Filled out from reference TRBV11-3 and TRBJ2-1, the complete variable domain reads EAGVVQSPRYKIIEKKQPVAFWCNPISGHNTLYWYLQNLGQGPELLIRYENEEAVDDSQLPKDRFSAERLKGVDSTLKIQPAELGDSAVYLCASSLGSLYNEQFFGPGTRLTVL.